Below are 4 T cell receptor beta chains sequenced from a single sample in a study of patients and donors after allogeneic stem cell transplantation. In TCRdb, the RT-PCR reads were re-called with MiXCR into one record per CDR3 protein. The sample includes approximately 430,000 distinct CDR3 sequences, under 20% of them seen just once. The sequenced sample consisted of blood, either unsorted or a sorted T cell fraction (not recorded which). Every receptor here comes from a human donor who was either an allogeneic HSCT recipient or a stem cell or donor lymphocyte infusion donor (not recorded which). It is not recorded whose cells these are; they may come from a transplant donor.

This clonotype was observed a handful of times. V usage is TRBV20-1 and J usage is TRBJ2-7; no reliable D call. The V gene's germline CDR1 is DFQATT and CDR2 SNEGSKA (reference sequence). Trimming left V 3 bases short and J 2 bases short, with 8 bases between. CDR3 length: 12 amino acids. CDR3 sequence reads: CSASRTTYEQYF. CDR3 sequence (DNA): TGCAGTGCTAGTAGAACGACCTACGAGCAGTACTTC.

This clonotype was seen at least ten times. The junction does not match germline at one end; this may be a read error. This sequence joins TRBV5-1 and TRBJ2-1; TRBD2 agrees at 8 bases. Germline loops: CDR1 SGHRS, CDR2 YFSETQ. The CDR3 runs 15 residues. CDR3 nucleotide sequence: TGTGCCAGCAGTTCGAGCGGGAGCTCCTACAATGAGCAGTTCTTC. This encodes CASSSSGSSYNEQFF.

Here the CDR3 DNA reads TGTGCCAGCAGCTTAGCGGTCCTGGGACGGAACTCCTACGAGCAGTACTTC. This codes for CASSLAVLGRNSYEQYF. The gene calls are TRBV7-9 and TRBJ2-7, with D perhaps TRBD1 or TRBD2 (5 bases each). Germline V CDR1 and CDR2: SEHNR, FQNEAQ (reference sequence). With 0 bases removed from V and 0 bases from J, the gap between germline ends came to 15 bases. The CDR3 length is 17 residues.

V gene TRBV30 combines with J gene TRBJ1-6, with D possibly matching TRBD1 (5 bases). With 3 bases removed from V and 5 bases from J, the gap between germline ends came to 8 bases. CDR3 size: 13 residues. Germline V gene lookup returns CDR1 GTSNPN and CDR2 SVGIG (reference sequence). The CDR3 sequence: CAWRVGDNSPLHF. DNA for the CDR3: TGTGCCTGGAGGGTAGGGGATAATTCACCCCTCCACTTT.